The 6 T cell receptor beta chains in this list originate from one sample, sequenced in a study of blood T cell repertoires in COVID-19. TCRdb's copy holds only in-frame clones and misses some; the assay was immunoSEQ multiplex PCR. Among 200,000 to 300,000 clones, roughly 91% were seen once, and the ten largest hold over 7.5%. The sample comprised PBMCs or T cells enriched from blood (not recorded which). These receptor sequences come from a middle-aged man who had recovered from COVID-19.

The chain uses TRBV24-1 and TRBJ2-2; TRBD2 matches at 11 bases. The CDR3 extends over 20 amino acids. In germline, CDR1 is KGHDR, CDR2 SFDVKD. Trimming took 3 bases from V and 6 from J; bases not matched to a gene: 17. CDR3 sequence: CATSDPLGSGRAELAGELFF. CDR3 DNA sequence: TGTGCCACCAGTGATCCACTTGGTAGCGGGAGGGCGGAGTTGGCCGGGGAGCTGTTTTTT.

The chain links TRBV19 to TRBJ1-5; no clear D gene. The V end was cut by 6 bases, the J end by 0 bases, with 12 bases between. CDR1 is LNHDA and CDR2 is SQIVND in the germline V gene (reference sequence). CDR3 size: 15 residues. The CDR3 bases are TGTGCCAGTAGAATCGCGGCGGATAGCAATCAGCCCCAGCATTTT. It translates to CASRIAADSNQPQHF.

This clone was seen more than once but under ten times. The chain combines TRBV18 with TRBJ1-1, with 10 positions matching TRBD1. CDR3 size: 16 residues. CDR1 and CDR2 (germline): KGHSH, LQKENI. V lost 3 bases, J lost 3 bases, and 7 bases stayed unmatched. CDR3 sequence: CASSPGDRGWDTEAFF. The CDR3 bases are TGTGCCAGCTCACCCGGGGACAGGGGTTGGGACACTGAAGCTTTCTTT.

This rearrangement joins TRBV2 to TRBJ1-2, with a possible D match to TRBD1 (5 bases). The CDR3 length is 13 residues. The V gene's germline CDR1 is SNHLY and CDR2 FYNNEI. Trimming cost V 2 bases and J 3 bases, with 7 bases left between them. CDR3 sequence: CASSEIRDYGYTF. The CDR3 DNA sequence: TGTGCCAGCAGTGAAATCAGGGACTATGGCTACACCTTC.

The rearrangement links TRBV11-3 to TRBJ2-1; 9 nucleotides agree with TRBD1. The CDR3 is 15 amino acids. CDR1 and CDR2 (germline): SGHNT, YENEEA. V was pared by 3 bases and J by 6 bases, with 6 bases of the junction left unmatched. CDR3 coding DNA: TGTGCCAGCAGCTTTCGGGGACAGGGCGGCAATGAGCAGTTCTTC. This codes for CASSFRGQGGNEQFF.

In DNA, the CDR3 is TGTGCCAGCAGCCCTTCATCGGGACAGGGCGTGTACGAGCAGTACTTC. Translating gives CASSPSSGQGVYEQYF. This chain links TRBV11-3 with TRBJ2-7, with TRBD1 identical over 9 bases. Germline CDR1 is SGHNT and CDR2 is YENEEA. The CDR3 loop spans 16 amino acids. The V segment lost 5 bases and the J segment 4 bases; nucleotides outside the gene matches: 12.